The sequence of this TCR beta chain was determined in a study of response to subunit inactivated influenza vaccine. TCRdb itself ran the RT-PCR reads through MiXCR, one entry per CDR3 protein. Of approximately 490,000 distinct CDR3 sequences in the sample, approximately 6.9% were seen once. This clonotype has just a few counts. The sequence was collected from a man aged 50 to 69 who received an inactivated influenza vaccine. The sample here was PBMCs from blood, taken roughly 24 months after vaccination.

In nucleotides, the CDR3 is TGTGCCAGCAGCTTAGGATTCGGGGCCAATCAGCCCCAGCATTTT. Translation: CASSLGFGANQPQHF. The chain uses TRBV7-8 and TRBJ1-5, with a weak D call TRBD1 (5 bases). V shed 1 base and J shed 3 bases, with 10 bases lying between them. CDR3 size: 15 residues. From germline, CDR1 is SGHVS and CDR2 FQNEAQ.